One sample yielded the 24 T cell receptor beta chains listed below, sequenced in a study of blood T cells in healthy people across ages. A sample-barcoded 5' primer and a J-beta primer mix were used in a second PCR of roughly 6 to 11 cycles. Using its own MiXCR run on the 5' RACE reads, TCRdb lists one record per CDR3 protein. The repertoire has roughly 800,000 distinct CDR3 sequences, roughly 64% of them found once; the top ten carry roughly 22%. Input material: blood. Every receptor here comes from a man younger than 45 in good health.

The chain links TRBV19 to TRBJ1-1; 10 bases are shared with TRBD1. Germline-derived CDR1 and CDR2 are LNHDA and SQIVND (reference sequence). Trimming at V came to 3 bases and at J to 8 bases, leaving 15 bases not matched to a gene. CDR3 size: 17 residues. The CDR3, as DNA: TGTGCCAGTAGTATCTCCGGGACAGGGGTTTTACTAGGCGAAGCTTTCTTT. This encodes CASSISGTGVLLGEAFF.

This chain connects TRBV30 to TRBJ2-7; 9 nucleotides match TRBD2. The J segment lost 0 bases and the V segment lost 0 bases, leaving 6 bases of the junction unmatched. CDR3 length: 16 amino acids. Germline V gives CDR1 GTSNPN, CDR2 SVGIG (reference sequence). The CDR3 nucleotides read TGTGCCTGGAGTGTACCGGAGACTAGCGGCTCCTACGAGCAGTACTTC. Translating it yields CAWSVPETSGSYEQYF.

This clonotype was found a few times. The chain has TRBV5-1 and TRBJ2-7; no definite D call. Trimming pared 0 bases from V and 5 bases from J, leaving 9 bases between. Per germline, CDR1 SGHRS and CDR2 YFSETQ. CDR3 length equals 13 residues. The CDR3 reads CASSLELNDEQYF. In DNA form, the CDR3 reads TGCGCCAGCAGCTTGGAGCTAAACGACGAGCAGTACTTC.

The gene calls are TRBV9 and TRBJ2-7, with 9 bases matching TRBD2. There are 17 residues in the CDR3. CDR1 SGDLS and CDR2 YYNGEE come from the germline V gene. V gave up 2 bases and J gave up 0 bases; unmatched junction bases: 9. The CDR3 coding sequence is TGTGCCAGCAGCGTCTCTAGCGGGACGGCGAGCTCCTACGAGCAGTACTTC. This gives the protein CASSVSSGTASSYEQYF.

This clonotype was detected many times. The chain links TRBV4-2 to TRBJ2-1, with a tentative D call TRBD1 (5 bases). The CDR3 extends over 16 amino acids. Trimming left V 4 bases short and J 6 bases short, with 19 bases between. Germline values: CDR1 LGHNA, CDR2 YNFKEQ. CDR3 loop: CASSPDQGSSANEQFF. The CDR3 coding sequence is TGTGCCAGCAGCCCCGACCAGGGTTCCAGCGCCAATGAGCAGTTCTTC.

J is TRBJ1-1 and V is TRBV12-5, with unresolved D. CDR1 and CDR2 (germline): LGHNT, FRNRAP. The CDR3 covers 15 residues. V was trimmed by 4 bases and J by 2 bases, leaving 14 bases between them. CDR3 loop: CASGSGIAGNTEAFF. CDR3 bases: TGTGCTAGTGGTTCCGGGATAGCGGGCAACACTGAAGCTTTCTTT.

The V and J genes are TRBV11-2 and TRBJ1-5, with D possibly TRBD1 on 5 matching bases. Germline V gives CDR1 SGHAT, CDR2 FQNNGV. The V end was cut by 1 base, the J end by 9 bases, with 10 bases between. The CDR3 is made up of 13 amino acids. The CDR3 sequence is CASSLGYDRPQHF. The CDR3 nucleotides read TGTGCCAGCAGCTTAGGGTATGACAGGCCCCAGCATTTT. The variable domain in full, with the rest retrieved from reference TRBV11-2 and TRBJ1-5, is EAGVAQSPRYKIIEKRQSVAFWCNPISGHATLYWYQQILGQGPKLLIQFQNNGVVDDSQLPKDRFSAERLKGVDSTLKIQPAKLEDSAVYLCASSLGYDRPQHFGDGTRLSIL.

This clonotype was seen only once. The chain employs TRBV12-3 or TRBV12-4 and TRBJ2-1, with 8 bases that match TRBD2. This CDR3 has 16 residues. Trimming removed 3 bases from V and 3 bases from J; junction bases left unmatched: 7. In DNA, the CDR3 is TGTGCCAGCAGTTTCTATCCTAGCGGGCACTACAATGAGCAGTTCTTC. It codes for CASSFYPSGHYNEQFF.

This chain uses TRBV20-1 with TRBJ2-7; 9 nucleotides match TRBD2. The J call is uncertain, as TRBJ2-5 better fits the DNA end. Germline-derived CDR1 and CDR2 are DFQATT and SNEGSKA (reference sequence). This CDR3 is 17 amino acids long. For the CDR3, the DNA is TGCAGTGCTAGAGAACCCCTGTCTAGCGGGGTCTCGGAGACCCAGTACTTC. Protein sequence: CSAREPLSSGVSETQYF.

This clonotype showed up just a few times. The V and J genes are TRBV4-2 and TRBJ2-6; 11 bases fit TRBD2. Germline trimming cut 5 bases from V and 9 bases from J; bases unmatched to any gene: 9. The CDR3 contains 16 residues. Germline CDR1 and CDR2: LGHNA and YNFKEQ. Here the CDR3 reads CASSSLGLAGLNVLTF. For the CDR3, the DNA is TGTGCCAGCAGCTCGCTCGGACTAGCGGGCCTCAACGTCCTGACTTTC.

This clonotype is a singleton in its sample. The chain is built from TRBV28 and TRBJ2-5; D is uncertain. The V gene lost 4 bases and the J gene lost 5 bases, with 11 bases spanning the gap. The CDR3 spans 13 residues. Germline CDR1 and CDR2: MDHEN and SYDVKM. The CDR3 is CASSSLPLETQYF. DNA for the CDR3: TGTGCCAGCAGTTCGTTGCCGTTGGAGACCCAGTACTTC.

V is TRBV6-6 and J is TRBJ1-1, with no clear D. The CDR3 loop spans 13 amino acids. From germline, CDR1 is MNHNY and CDR2 SVGAGI (reference sequence). Trimming shortened V by 11 bases and J by 1 base, and 14 bases separated the two germline ends. DNA of the CDR3: TGTGCCGGCACCAACTATCCGAACACTGAAGCTTTCTTT. Translation: CAGTNYPNTEAFF.

The J gene is TRBJ2-5, the V gene TRBV4-2; 8 bases fit TRBD1. CDR3 length: 14 amino acids. The ends lost 3 bases at V and 5 bases at J; junction bases unmatched: 5. CDR1 is LGHNA, CDR2 YNFKEQ, per germline. CDR3 DNA: TGTGCCAGCAGCCAGGCGGACAGGGTCGAGACCCAGTACTTC. It translates to CASSQADRVETQYF.

CDR3 sequence: CASSFLGCEQYF. The CDR3 DNA sequence: TGTGCCAGCAGTTTCCTTGGCTGCGAGCAGTACTTC. The chain has TRBV28 and TRBJ2-7; D is ambiguous. The CDR3 has 12 amino acids. The germline V and J ends were trimmed by 3 bases and 6 bases, with 9 bases remaining between them. CDR1 is MDHEN and CDR2 is SYDVKM in the germline V gene.

The rearrangement links TRBV6-5 to TRBJ1-2; 8 bases agree with TRBD1. The V gene's germline CDR1 is MNHEY and CDR2 SVGAGI. The CDR3 sequence is 14 residues long. The junction had 10 bases not matched to a gene; V was cut back by 10 bases and J by 3 bases. CDR3 protein: CATFKTGDYYGYTF. CDR3 sequence (DNA): TGTGCCACCTTTAAGACAGGGGATTACTATGGCTACACCTTC.

The chain couples TRBV6-6 to TRBJ1-3, with 9 bases fitting TRBD1. The germline V gene has CDR1 MNHNY and CDR2 SVGAGI (reference sequence). V was pared by 5 bases and J by 8 bases, with 4 bases of the junction left unmatched. The CDR3 has 13 residues. CDR3: CASSQRQGDTIYF. Here the CDR3 DNA reads TGTGCCAGCAGTCAACGACAGGGGGACACCATATATTTT.

The gene calls are TRBV20-1 and TRBJ2-1; 7 bases are shared with TRBD2. Germline lookup yields CDR1 DFQATT and CDR2 SNEGSKA (reference sequence). CDR3 length: 14 residues. V lost 5 bases and J lost 2; bases outside the gene matches: 6. This CDR3 reads CSAGGLGPYNEQFF. CDR3 in DNA: TGCAGTGCTGGAGGACTAGGGCCCTACAATGAGCAGTTCTTC.

This clonotype was counted a few times. This chain joins TRBV7-8 and TRBJ2-1; 11 nucleotides match TRBD2. The length of the CDR3 is 14 residues. Germline V gives CDR1 SGHVS, CDR2 FQNEAQ. J lost 10 bases, V lost 5 bases, and 7 bases had no gene match. CDR3 loop: CASSGTSGLSEQFF. The DNA of the CDR3 is TGTGCCAGCAGCGGGACTAGCGGCCTCTCGGAGCAGTTCTTC.

This chain connects TRBV4-3 to TRBJ1-4, with D perhaps TRBD1 (5 bases). This CDR3 has 15 residues. Trimming removed 4 bases at V and 6 bases at J, with 15 bases between. Germline CDR1 is LGHNA and CDR2 is YSLEER. The CDR3: CASSLEEGYYEKLFF. CDR3 sequence (DNA): TGCGCCAGCAGCCTAGAAGAGGGGTACTATGAAAAACTGTTTTTT.

The chain combines TRBV7-8 with TRBJ2-3; D perhaps matches TRBD1 (5 bases). Germline V CDR1 and CDR2: SGHVS, FQNEAQ. This CDR3 is 18 amino acids long. Trimming stripped 3 bases from V and 2 bases from J, with 21 bases between. The CDR3 DNA is TGTGCCAGCAGCTTCGACCCTCAGAAGGGGTCTTTCACAGATACGCAGTATTTT. This gives the protein CASSFDPQKGSFTDTQYF.

This clonotype was found a few times. The V gene is TRBV12-3 or TRBV12-4, the J gene TRBJ1-5, with 7 nucleotides matching TRBD1. This CDR3 has 15 amino acids. J lost 3 bases, V lost 6 bases, and 8 bases had no gene match. CDR3 nucleotide sequence: TGTGCCAGCAGGGATGGGGACAGACTCAATCAGCCCCAGCATTTT. Amino acid sequence: CASRDGDRLNQPQHF.

The chain links TRBV6-5 to TRBJ2-1, with unresolved D. The CDR3 sequence is 13 residues long. V lost 1 base to trimming and J lost 6 bases, with 7 bases between them. Germline CDR1 MNHEY, CDR2 SVGAGI. CDR3 sequence reads: CASSYFPTNEQFF. CDR3 nucleotide sequence: TGTGCCAGCAGTTACTTCCCTACCAATGAGCAGTTCTTC.

This sequence joins TRBV2 and TRBJ1-5; D call uncertain. The germline V gene has CDR1 SNHLY and CDR2 FYNNEI. This CDR3 region has 13 residues. V shed 6 bases and J shed 2 bases, with 8 bases lying between them. CDR3 amino acids: CASSFYRNQPQHF. The DNA of the CDR3 is TGTGCCAGCAGCTTTTATCGCAATCAGCCCCAGCATTTT.

The rearrangement links TRBV11-2 to TRBJ1-2; 9 positions match TRBD1. The V and J ends lost 3 bases and 10 bases, in that order; junction bases with no gene match: 12. The CDR3 spans 15 residues. The V gene's germline CDR1 is SGHAT and CDR2 FQNNGV. The CDR3 bases are TGTGCCAGCAGCTTTGATCCTGCGACAGGGGGTGACTACACCTTC. Its translation: CASSFDPATGGDYTF.